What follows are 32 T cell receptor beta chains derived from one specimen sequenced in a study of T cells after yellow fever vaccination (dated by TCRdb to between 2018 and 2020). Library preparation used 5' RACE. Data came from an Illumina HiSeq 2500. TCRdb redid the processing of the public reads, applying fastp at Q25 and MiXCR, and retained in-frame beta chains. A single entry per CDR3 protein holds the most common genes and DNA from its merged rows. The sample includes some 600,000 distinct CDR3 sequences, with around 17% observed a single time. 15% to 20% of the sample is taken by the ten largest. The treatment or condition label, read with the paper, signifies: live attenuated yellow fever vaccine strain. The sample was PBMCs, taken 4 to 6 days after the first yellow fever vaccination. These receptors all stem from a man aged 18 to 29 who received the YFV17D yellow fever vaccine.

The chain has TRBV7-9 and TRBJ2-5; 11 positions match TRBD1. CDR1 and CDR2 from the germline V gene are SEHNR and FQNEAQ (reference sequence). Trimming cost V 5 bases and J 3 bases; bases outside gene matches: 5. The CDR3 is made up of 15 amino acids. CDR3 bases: TGTGCCAGCAGCCCGGGACAGGGGGGAAAAGAGACCCAGTACTTC. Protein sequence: CASSPGQGGKETQYF.

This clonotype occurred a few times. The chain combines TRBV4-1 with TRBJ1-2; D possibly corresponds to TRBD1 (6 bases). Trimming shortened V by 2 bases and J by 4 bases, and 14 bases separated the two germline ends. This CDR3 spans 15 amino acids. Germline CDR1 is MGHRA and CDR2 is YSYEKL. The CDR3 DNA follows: TGCGCCAGCAGCCAAAGAGAGGGGGACATCTATGGCTACACCTTC. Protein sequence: CASSQREGDIYGYTF.

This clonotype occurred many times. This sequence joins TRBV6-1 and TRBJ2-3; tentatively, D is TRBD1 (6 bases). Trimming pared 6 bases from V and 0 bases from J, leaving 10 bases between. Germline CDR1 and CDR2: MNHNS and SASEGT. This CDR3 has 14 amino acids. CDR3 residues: CASSRTASTDTQYF. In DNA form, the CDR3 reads TGTGCCAGCAGCCGGACAGCTAGCACAGATACGCAGTATTTT.

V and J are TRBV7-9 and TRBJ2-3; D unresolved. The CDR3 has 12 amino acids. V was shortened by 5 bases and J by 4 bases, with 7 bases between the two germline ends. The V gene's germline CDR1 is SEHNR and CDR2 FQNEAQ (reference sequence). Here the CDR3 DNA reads TGTGCCAGCAGCCCCTGGGCAGATACGCAGTATTTT. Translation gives CASSPWADTQYF.

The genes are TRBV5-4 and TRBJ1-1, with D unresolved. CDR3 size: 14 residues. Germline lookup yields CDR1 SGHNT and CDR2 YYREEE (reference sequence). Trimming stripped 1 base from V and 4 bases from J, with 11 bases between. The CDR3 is CASSLTSTLTEAFF. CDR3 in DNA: TGTGCCAGCAGCTTGACGAGTACACTCACTGAAGCTTTCTTT.

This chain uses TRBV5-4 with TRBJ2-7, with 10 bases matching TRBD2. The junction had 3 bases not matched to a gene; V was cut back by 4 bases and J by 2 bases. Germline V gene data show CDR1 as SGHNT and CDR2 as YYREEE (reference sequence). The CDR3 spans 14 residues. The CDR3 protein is CASSKSGGAYEQYV. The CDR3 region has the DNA TGTGCCAGCAGCAAAAGCGGGGGGGCCTACGAGCAGTACGTC.

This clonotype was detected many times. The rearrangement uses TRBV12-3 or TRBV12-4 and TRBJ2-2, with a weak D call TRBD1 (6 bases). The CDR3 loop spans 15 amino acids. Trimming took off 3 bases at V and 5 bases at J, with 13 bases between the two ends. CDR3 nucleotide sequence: TGTGCCAGCAGTTTCCGGACAGTAGGAACCGGGGAGCTGTTTTTT. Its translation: CASSFRTVGTGELFF.

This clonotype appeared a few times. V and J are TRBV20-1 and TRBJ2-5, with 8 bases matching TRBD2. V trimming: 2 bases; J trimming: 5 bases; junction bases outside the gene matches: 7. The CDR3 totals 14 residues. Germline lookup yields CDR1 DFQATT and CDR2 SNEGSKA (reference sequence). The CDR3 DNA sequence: TGCAGTGCTAGAAACGCGGGGGGCGGGGAGACCCAGTACTTC. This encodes CSARNAGGGETQYF.

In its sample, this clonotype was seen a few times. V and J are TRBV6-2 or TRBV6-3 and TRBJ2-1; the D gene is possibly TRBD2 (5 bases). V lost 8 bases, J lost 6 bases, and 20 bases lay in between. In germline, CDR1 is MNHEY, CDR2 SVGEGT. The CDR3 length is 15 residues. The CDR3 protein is CASGPNNGAGNEQFF. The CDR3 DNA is TGTGCCAGCGGCCCAAACAACGGCGCGGGCAATGAGCAGTTCTTC.

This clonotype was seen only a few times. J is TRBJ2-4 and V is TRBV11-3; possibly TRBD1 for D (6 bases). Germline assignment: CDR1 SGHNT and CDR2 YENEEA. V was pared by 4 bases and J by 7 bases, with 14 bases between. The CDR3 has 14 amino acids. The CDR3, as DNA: TGTGCCAGCAGCTCCAGTCCCACAGGGAACATTCAGTACTTC. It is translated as CASSSSPTGNIQYF.

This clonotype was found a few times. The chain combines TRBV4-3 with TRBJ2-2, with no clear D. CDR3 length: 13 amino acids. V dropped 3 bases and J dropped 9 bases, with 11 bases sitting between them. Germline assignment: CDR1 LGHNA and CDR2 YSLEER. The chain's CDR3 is CASSHLVDRELFF. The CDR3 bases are TGCGCCAGCAGCCATTTGGTTGATAGGGAGCTGTTTTTT.

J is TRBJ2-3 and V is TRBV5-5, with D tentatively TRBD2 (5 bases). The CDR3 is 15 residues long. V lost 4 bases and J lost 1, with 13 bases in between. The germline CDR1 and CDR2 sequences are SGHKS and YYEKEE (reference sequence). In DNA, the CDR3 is TGTGCCAGCAGCCAGACTACCTATGGCACAGATACGCAGTATTTT. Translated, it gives CASSQTTYGTDTQYF.

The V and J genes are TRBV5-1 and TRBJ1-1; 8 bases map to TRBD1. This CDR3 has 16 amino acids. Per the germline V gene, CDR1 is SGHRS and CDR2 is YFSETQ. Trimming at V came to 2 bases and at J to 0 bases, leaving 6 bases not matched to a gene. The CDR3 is CASSLSQGAVNTEAFF. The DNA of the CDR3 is TGCGCCAGCAGCTTAAGCCAGGGGGCCGTGAACACTGAAGCTTTCTTT.

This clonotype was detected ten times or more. CDR3 nucleotide sequence: TGTGCCACCAGTGATTGGAATCAGCCCCAGCATTTT. Protein sequence: CATSDWNQPQHF. The chain carries TRBV24-1 and TRBJ1-5; D is unresolved. Trimming pared 2 bases from V and 4 bases from J, leaving 2 bases between. Germline CDR1 and CDR2: KGHDR and SFDVKD. This CDR3 comprises 12 residues.

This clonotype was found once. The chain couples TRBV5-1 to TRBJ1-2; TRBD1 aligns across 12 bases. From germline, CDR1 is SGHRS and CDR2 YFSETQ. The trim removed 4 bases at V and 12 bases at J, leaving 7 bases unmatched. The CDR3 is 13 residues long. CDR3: CASSKGQGAGHTF. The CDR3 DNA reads TGCGCCAGCAGCAAGGGACAGGGGGCCGGCCACACCTTC.

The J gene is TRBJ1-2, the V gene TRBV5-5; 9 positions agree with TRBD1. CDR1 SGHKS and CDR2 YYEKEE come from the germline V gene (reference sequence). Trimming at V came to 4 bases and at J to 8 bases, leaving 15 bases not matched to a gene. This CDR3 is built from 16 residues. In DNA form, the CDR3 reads TGTGCCAGCAGCGTGAACCGGGACAGGGTCCCCCTCGGCTACACCTTC. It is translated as CASSVNRDRVPLGYTF. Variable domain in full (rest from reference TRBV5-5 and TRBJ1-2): DAGVTQSPTHLIKTRGQQVTLRCSPISGHKSVSWYQQVLGQGPQFIFQYYEKEERGRGNFPDRFSARQFPNYSSELNVNALLLGDSALYLCASSVNRDRVPLGYTFGSGTRLTVV.

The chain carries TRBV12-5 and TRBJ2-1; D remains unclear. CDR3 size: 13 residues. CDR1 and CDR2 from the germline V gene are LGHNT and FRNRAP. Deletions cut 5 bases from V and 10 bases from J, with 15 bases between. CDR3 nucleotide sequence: TGTGCTAGTGGTCCGCCGGGTAGCCGGGAGCAGTTCTTC. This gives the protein CASGPPGSREQFF. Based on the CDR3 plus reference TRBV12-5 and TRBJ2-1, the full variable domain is DARVTQTPRHKVTEMGQEVTMRCQPILGHNTVFWYRQTMMQGLELLAYFRNRAPLDDSGMPKDRFSAEMPDATLATLKIQPSEPRDSAVYFCASGPPGSREQFFGPGTRLTVL.

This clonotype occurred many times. This chain's CDR3 is CASRLGLAEQFF. DNA of the CDR3: TGTGCCAGCAGGCTGGGCCTAGCGGAGCAGTTCTTC. The chain uses TRBV28 and TRBJ2-1, with D maybe TRBD2 (6 bases). CDR1 and CDR2 from the germline V gene are MDHEN and SYDVKM. The CDR3 totals 12 residues. V lost 6 bases and J lost 10, with 13 bases in between.

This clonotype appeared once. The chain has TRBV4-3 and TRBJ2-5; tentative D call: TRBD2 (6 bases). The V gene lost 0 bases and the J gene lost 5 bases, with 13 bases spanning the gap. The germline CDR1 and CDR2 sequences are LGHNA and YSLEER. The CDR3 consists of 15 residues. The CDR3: CASSQDSPAGETQYF. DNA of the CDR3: TGCGCCAGCAGCCAAGACTCACCAGCGGGCGAGACCCAGTACTTC.

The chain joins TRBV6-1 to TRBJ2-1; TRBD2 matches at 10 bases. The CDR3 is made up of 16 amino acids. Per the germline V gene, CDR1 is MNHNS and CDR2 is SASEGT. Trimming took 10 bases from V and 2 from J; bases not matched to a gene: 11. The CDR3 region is CATRDISGGPYNEQFF. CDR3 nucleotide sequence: TGTGCCACTCGTGACATTAGCGGGGGGCCCTACAATGAGCAGTTCTTC.

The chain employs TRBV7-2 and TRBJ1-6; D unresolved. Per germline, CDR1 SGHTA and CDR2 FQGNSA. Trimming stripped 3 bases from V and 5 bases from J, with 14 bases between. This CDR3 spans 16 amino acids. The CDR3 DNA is TGTGCCAGCAGCTTTTTCCGGCCGGTGGATAATTCACCCCTCCACTTT. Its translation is CASSFFRPVDNSPLHF.

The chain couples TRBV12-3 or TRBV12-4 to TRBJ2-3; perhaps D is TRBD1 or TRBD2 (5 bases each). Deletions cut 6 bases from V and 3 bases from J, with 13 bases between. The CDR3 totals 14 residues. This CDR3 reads CASRWGTPTDTQYF. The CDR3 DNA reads TGTGCCAGCAGATGGGGGACGCCAACAGATACGCAGTATTTT.

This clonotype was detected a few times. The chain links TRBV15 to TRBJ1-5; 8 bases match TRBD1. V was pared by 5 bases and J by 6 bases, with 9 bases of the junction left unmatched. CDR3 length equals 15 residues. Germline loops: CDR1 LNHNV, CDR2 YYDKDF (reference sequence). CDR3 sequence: CATSPPRGRGQPQHF. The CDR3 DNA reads TGTGCCACCAGCCCTCCCAGGGGGCGCGGTCAGCCCCAGCATTTT.

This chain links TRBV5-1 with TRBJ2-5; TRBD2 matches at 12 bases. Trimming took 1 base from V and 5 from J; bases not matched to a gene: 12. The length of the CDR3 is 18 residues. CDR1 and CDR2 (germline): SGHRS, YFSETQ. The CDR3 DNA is TGCGCCAGCAGCTTGCTGACTAGCGGGGGAATCGGTCGTGAGACCCAGTACTTC. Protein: CASSLLTSGGIGRETQYF.

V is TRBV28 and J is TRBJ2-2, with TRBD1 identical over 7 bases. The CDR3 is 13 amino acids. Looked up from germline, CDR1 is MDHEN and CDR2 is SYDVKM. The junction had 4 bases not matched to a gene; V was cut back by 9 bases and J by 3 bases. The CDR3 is CASWTGYTGELFF. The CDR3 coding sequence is TGTGCCAGTTGGACAGGCTACACCGGGGAGCTGTTTTTT.

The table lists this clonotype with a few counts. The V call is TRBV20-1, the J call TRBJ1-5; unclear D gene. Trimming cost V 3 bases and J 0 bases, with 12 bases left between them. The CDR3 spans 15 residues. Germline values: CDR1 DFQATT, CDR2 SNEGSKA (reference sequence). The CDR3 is CSASPAVYSNQPQHF. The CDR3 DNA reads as TGCAGTGCTAGTCCGGCAGTATATAGCAATCAGCCCCAGCATTTT.

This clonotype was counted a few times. CDR3 DNA sequence: TGTGCCAGAAGCTCGCCCGGGACTCCAGACAATGAGCAGTTCTTC. Its translation is CARSSPGTPDNEQFF. V gene TRBV5-3 combines with J gene TRBJ2-1; perhaps TRBD2 as D (6 bases). TRBV5-3 is designated an ORF whose function remains uncertain. This CDR3 has 15 amino acids. V was pared by 3 bases and J by 5 bases, with 15 bases between.

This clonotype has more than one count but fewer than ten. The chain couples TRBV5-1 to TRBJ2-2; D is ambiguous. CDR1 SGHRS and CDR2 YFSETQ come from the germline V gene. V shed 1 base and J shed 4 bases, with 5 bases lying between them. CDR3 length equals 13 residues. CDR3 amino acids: CASSLKVTGELFF. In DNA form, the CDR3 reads TGCGCCAGCAGCTTGAAGGTCACCGGGGAGCTGTTTTTT.

CDR3 DNA: TGCAGTGCTCGTAAAGGGGTCGTCTCTGGAAACACCATATATTTT. Translation gives CSARKGVVSGNTIYF. The V gene is TRBV20-1, the J gene TRBJ1-3, with a weak D call TRBD1 (5 bases). The CDR3 runs to 15 residues. CDR1 is DFQATT and CDR2 is SNEGSKA in the germline V gene (reference sequence). With 5 bases removed from V and 0 bases from J, the gap between germline ends came to 14 bases.

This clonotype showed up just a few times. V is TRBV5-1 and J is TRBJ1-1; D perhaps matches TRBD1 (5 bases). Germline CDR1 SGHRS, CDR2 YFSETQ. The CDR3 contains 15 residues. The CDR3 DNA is TGCGCAGACCGGGACCTTTCCCTGGGAACCCCTGAAGCTTTCTTT. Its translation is CADRDLSLGTPEAFF.

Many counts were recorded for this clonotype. CDR3 residues: CASSTGQGDYGYTF. The DNA of the CDR3 is TGTGCCAGCAGCACCGGACAGGGAGACTATGGCTACACCTTC. V usage is TRBV7-2 and J usage is TRBJ1-2; 8 bases fit TRBD1. Germline values: CDR1 SGHTA, CDR2 FQGNSA. The ends lost 5 bases at V and 3 bases at J; junction bases unmatched: 5. The CDR3 has 14 residues.

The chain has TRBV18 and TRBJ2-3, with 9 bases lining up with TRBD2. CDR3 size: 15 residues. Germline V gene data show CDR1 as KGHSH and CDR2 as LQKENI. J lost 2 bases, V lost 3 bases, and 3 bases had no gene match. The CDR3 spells CASSPGGGATDTQYF. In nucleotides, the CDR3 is TGTGCCAGCTCACCCGGCGGGGGGGCCACAGATACGCAGTATTTT. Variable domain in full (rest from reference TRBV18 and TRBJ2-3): NAGVMQNPRHLVRRRGQEARLRCSPMKGHSHVYWYRQLPEEGLKFMVYLQKENIIDESGMPKERFSAEFPKEGPSILRIQQVVRGDSAAYFCASSPGGGATDTQYFGPGTRLTVL.